This TCR beta chain was sequenced during a study of early T cells in non-severe SARS-CoV-2 infection. Overall study context: Chains from this unsorted whole-blood bulk RNA could not be paired.

MiXCR was run by TCRdb on the 5' RACE reads, yielding one entry per CDR3 protein. The top ten hold roughly 3.6% of the sample, which has tens of thousands of distinct CDR3 sequences, about 5% seen once. The CDR3 runs to 14 residues. CDR1 is DFQATT and CDR2 is SNEGSKA in the germline V gene (reference sequence). Unmatched junction bases numbered 4, after V lost 3 bases and J lost 2 bases. This clonotype has a count of ten or more. This clonotype was obtained from an adult who was a healthcare worker with PCR-confirmed SARS-CoV-2 infection or an uninfected control (not recorded which). Sequencing was done on a sample of whole blood. This chain connects TRBV20-1 to TRBJ2-5; 9 positions match TRBD2. This chain's CDR3 is CSASPAGGQETQYF. DNA for the CDR3: TGCAGTGCTAGTCCGGCGGGGGGGCAAGAGACCCAGTACTTC.